One and the same sample provided the 8 T cell receptor beta chains below, sequenced in a study of blood T cell repertoires in COVID-19. Profiling relied on immunoSEQ multiplex PCR, and the TCRdb table lists in-frame clones only, not all of them. The sample carries roughly 200,000 clones, around 86% recorded once. Sequencing was done on a sample of peripheral blood. Receptors were obtained from a woman aged 25 to 39 with active or convalescent COVID-19.

This chain links TRBV19 with TRBJ2-1, with D possibly being TRBD1 (6 bases). This CDR3 is 17 amino acids long. In germline, CDR1 is LNHDA, CDR2 SQIVND (reference sequence). V gave up 3 bases and J gave up 3 bases, with 18 bases separating them. The CDR3 DNA reads TGTGCCAGTAGTATGACAGGTCCCGATCCCTTCTACAATGAGCAGTTCTTC. Protein: CASSMTGPDPFYNEQFF.

The chain couples TRBV7-9 to TRBJ1-2; D ambiguous. Trimming took off 5 bases at V and 4 bases at J, with 23 bases between the two ends. Germline CDR1 is SEHNR and CDR2 is FQNEAQ (reference sequence). This CDR3 has 17 residues. The CDR3: CASSAPEVPASVYGYTF. For the CDR3, the DNA is TGTGCCAGCAGCGCCCCAGAGGTTCCGGCCTCCGTCTATGGCTACACCTTC.

This chain joins TRBV5-6 and TRBJ1-5; TRBD1 aligns across 7 bases. This CDR3 is built from 15 residues. CDR1 and CDR2 (germline): SGHDT, YYEEEE. The trim removed 3 bases at V and 4 bases at J, leaving 7 bases unmatched. DNA of the CDR3: TGTGCCAGCAGCTGGGGGACAGCGCCAAATCAGCCCCAGCATTTT. It translates to CASSWGTAPNQPQHF.

The chain's CDR3 is CASSYAGTEAFF. The DNA of the CDR3 is TGTGCCAGCAGTTACGCGGGCACTGAAGCTTTCTTT. The chain uses TRBV6-5 and TRBJ1-1; D not certain. This CDR3 is 12 amino acids long. Germline CDR1 is MNHEY and CDR2 is SVGAGI. V lost 2 bases to trimming and J lost 4 bases, with 5 bases between them.

The chain couples TRBV3-1 (or the pseudogene TRBV3-2) to TRBJ2-3, with TRBD2 matching over 15 bases. Germline CDR1 reads LGHDT; CDR2 reads YNNKEL (reference sequence). Losses at the gene ends were 0 bases for V and 5 bases for J; bases not matched to a gene: 15. The CDR3 totals 21 residues. Written as DNA, the CDR3 is TGTGCCAGCAGCCAAGATTATCGGACCGGGACTAGCGGGAGGAACAGAGATACGCAGTATTTT. It is translated as CASSQDYRTGTSGRNRDTQYF.

This clone turned up a few times. The chain recombines TRBV13 with TRBJ1-2; 9 nucleotides align to TRBD1. The germline V gene has CDR1 PRHDT and CDR2 FYEKMQ (reference sequence). V shed 6 bases and J 3 bases; nucleotides not matched to a gene: 11. The CDR3 length is 16 residues. The CDR3 loop is CASSRGQGLLYYGYTF. The CDR3 region has the DNA TGTGCCAGCAGTAGGGGACAGGGACTATTATACTATGGCTACACCTTC. Using reference TRBV13 and TRBJ1-2 for the parts outside the CDR3, the full variable domain is AAGVIQSPRHLIKEKRETATLKCYPIPRHDTVYWYQQGPGQDPQFLISFYEKMQSDKGSIPDRFSAQQFSDYHSELNMSSLELGDSALYFCASSRGQGLLYYGYTFGSGTRLTVV.

The chain has TRBV28 and TRBJ2-5; 14 positions match TRBD2. The CDR3 spans 18 residues. Germline CDR1 MDHEN, CDR2 SYDVKM. V lost 0 bases, J lost 6 bases, and 9 bases stayed unmatched. CDR3 loop: CASSLWGGTSGSKKTQYF. CDR3 bases: TGTGCCAGCAGTTTATGGGGTGGGACTAGCGGGAGTAAGAAGACCCAGTACTTC.

With respect to this clone: The same CDR3 can be traced to other DNA sequences in this sample. CDR3 DNA sequence: TGTGCCAGCTCACCGGACAGGAAGAATTCACCCCTCCACTTT. Its translation is CASSPDRKNSPLHF. The chain carries TRBV18 and TRBJ1-6; TRBD1 aligns across 7 bases. Losses at the gene ends were 3 bases for V and 7 bases for J; bases not matched to a gene: 3. Germline V gives CDR1 KGHSH, CDR2 LQKENI. This CDR3 is built from 14 residues.